This TCR beta chain appears in the sequencing data of a study of T cells after posttransplantation cyclophosphamide. Study results and limitations: Donor CD8+ memory clones often dominated recipient blood repertoires at later times. Recipient CMV seropositivity and CMV reactivation strongly tracked TRB clonality. Tissue-infiltrating T cells from skin or gut overlapped little with blood T cells.

Sequenced by immunoSEQ multiplex PCR; TCRdb stores in-frame clones only, minus some. The specimen has some 35,000 clones, none found just once. This CDR3 comprises 11 residues. Trimming removed 3 bases from V and 8 bases from J, with 7 bases in between. Germline CDR1 is KGHSH and CDR2 is LQKENI. This clone appeared many times. The antigen is undetermined. On the day of bone marrow donation, the related graft donor provided peripheral blood. The sample consisted of PBMCs. The source of this sequence is a man aged 25-45 years in good health and a related stem cell transplant donor. The chain employs TRBV18 and TRBJ1-1, with D possibly matching TRBD1 (5 bases). The CDR3 loop reads CASSPSGEAFF. The CDR3 coding sequence is TGTGCCAGCTCACCCTCAGGGGAAGCTTTCTTT.